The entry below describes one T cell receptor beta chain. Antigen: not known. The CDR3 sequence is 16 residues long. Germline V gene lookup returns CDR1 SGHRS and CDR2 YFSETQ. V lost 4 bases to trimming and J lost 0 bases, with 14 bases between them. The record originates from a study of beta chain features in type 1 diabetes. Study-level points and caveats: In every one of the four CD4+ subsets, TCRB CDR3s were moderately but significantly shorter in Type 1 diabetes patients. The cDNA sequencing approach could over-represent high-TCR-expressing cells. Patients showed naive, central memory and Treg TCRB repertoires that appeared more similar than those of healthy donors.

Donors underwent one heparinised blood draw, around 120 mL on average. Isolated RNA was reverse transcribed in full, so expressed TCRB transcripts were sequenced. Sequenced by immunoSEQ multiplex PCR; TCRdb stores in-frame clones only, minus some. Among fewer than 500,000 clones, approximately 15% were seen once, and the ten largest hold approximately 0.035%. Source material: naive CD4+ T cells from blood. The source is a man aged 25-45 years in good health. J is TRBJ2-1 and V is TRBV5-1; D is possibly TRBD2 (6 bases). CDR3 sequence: CASSDSGASSYNEQFF. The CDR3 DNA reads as TGCGCCAGCAGCGATTCGGGAGCAAGCTCCTACAATGAGCAGTTCTTC.